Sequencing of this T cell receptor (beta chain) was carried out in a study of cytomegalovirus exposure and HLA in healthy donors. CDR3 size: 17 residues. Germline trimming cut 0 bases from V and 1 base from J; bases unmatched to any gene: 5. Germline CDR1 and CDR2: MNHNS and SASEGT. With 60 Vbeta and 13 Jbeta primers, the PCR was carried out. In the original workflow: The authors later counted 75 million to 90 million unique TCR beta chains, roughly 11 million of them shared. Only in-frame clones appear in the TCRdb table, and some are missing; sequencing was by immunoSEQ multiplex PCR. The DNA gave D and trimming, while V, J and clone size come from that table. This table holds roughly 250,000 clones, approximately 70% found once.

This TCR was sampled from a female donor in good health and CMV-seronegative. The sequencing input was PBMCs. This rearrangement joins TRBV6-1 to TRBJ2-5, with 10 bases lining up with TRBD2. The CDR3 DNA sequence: TGTGCCAGCAGTGAAGCAGTGCCTAGCGGGAGCCAAGAGACCCAGTACTTC. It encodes CASSEAVPSGSQETQYF.